The rows below give T cell receptor beta chains drawn from one sample of a study of blood T cell repertoires in COVID-19. The method was immunoSEQ multiplex PCR; TCRdb's version includes in-frame clones alone and lacks a portion of them. The sample yields 250,000 to 350,000 clones, 85% seen once. The sequencing input was PBMCs or T cells enriched from blood (not recorded which). These receptor sequences come from a woman in her 50s who had recovered from COVID-19. The conserved cysteine and the conserved F or W are not part of the CDR3 here. The D gene is left open where the match is weak.

j_call	v_call	d_call	cdr3_aa
TRBJ1-5	TRBV19	.	ASSIYRLGGNQPQH
TRBJ1-3	TRBV10-2	.	ASSEGGHSGNTIY
TRBJ2-2	TRBV2	.	ASSRIRTNTGELF
TRBJ2-2	TRBV5-4	TRBD2	ASSLGLAGGGFTGELF
TRBJ1-6	TRBV30	TRBD1	AWGSDRVGSPLH
TRBJ1-4	TRBV6-5	TRBD1	ASSTRGQGDEKLF
TRBJ1-4	TRBV7-9	.	ASSWGDEKLF
TRBJ2-3	TRBV19	TRBD1	ASSIGTGSTDTQY
TRBJ2-6	TRBV5-4	.	ASGVRGRGNSGANVLT
TRBJ1-1	TRBV7-2	TRBD1	ASSSGTGRMNTEAF
TRBJ2-1	TRBV7-2	TRBD1	ASSSRTGLSYNEQF
TRBJ2-1	TRBV4-2	TRBD1	ASSPTGYEQF
TRBJ1-1	TRBV14	.	ASSPTLGQKNPEAF
TRBJ2-7	TRBV18	.	ASSPVGRGYEQY
TRBJ1-1	TRBV30	TRBD1	AWSGNQGVEAF
TRBJ2-5	TRBV13	.	ASSLERAQETQY
TRBJ2-5	TRBV20-1	.	SASLGDTEPKGETQY
TRBJ2-3	TRBV11-3	TRBD1	ASSLGQRSTDTQY
TRBJ2-3	TRBV9	TRBD2	ASSALAGGFTDTQY
TRBJ1-3	TRBV7-9	.	ASSLVTLVSGNTIY
TRBJ1-2	TRBV6-1	.	ASSERPGDGYT
TRBJ1-4	TRBV11-2	.	ASSRGLTNEKLF
TRBJ1-1	TRBV28	.	ASSSLGPEAF
TRBJ1-4	TRBV15	.	ATSGGNVQAFNEKLF
TRBJ1-3	TRBV3-1/TRBV3-2	TRBD1	ASSPQYRGRGNTIY
TRBJ2-2	TRBV12-3/TRBV12-4	TRBD1	ASSTGAGELF
TRBJ2-7	TRBV4-3	.	ASSQEPANFPYEQY
TRBJ1-5	TRBV29-1	TRBD1	SVPGQGGNQPQH
TRBJ1-6	TRBV7-8	.	ASSPTVLYNSPLH
TRBJ2-7	TRBV7-9	TRBD1	ASSIGQGGAEQY
TRBJ2-7	TRBV28	TRBD1	ASRGGGQGRYEQY
TRBJ2-7	TRBV11-3	TRBD2	ASSLGGGEQY
TRBJ2-7	TRBV5-5	.	ASSLDTLYEQY
TRBJ2-2	TRBV10-2	TRBD2	ASRVSGGSNTGELF
TRBJ2-1	TRBV10-3	TRBD1	AISQGANEQF
TRBJ2-1	TRBV19	TRBD2	ASSILLAGGLYEQF
TRBJ2-3	TRBV27	.	ASSLSSGGTDTQY
TRBJ1-1	TRBV12-3/TRBV12-4	.	ASSLQGGTEAF
TRBJ1-2	TRBV18	.	ASSPINGDTEGYT
TRBJ2-7	TRBV27	TRBD2	ASSPSGVLAYEQY
TRBJ2-3	TRBV28	TRBD2	ASRLTSGGVHTQY
TRBJ1-4	TRBV5-1	.	ASSWTAENEKLF
TRBJ1-2	TRBV18	.	ASSPPGAGYT
TRBJ2-5	TRBV19	TRBD2	ATTHTSGGPEETQY
TRBJ2-1	TRBV4-1	TRBD2	ASSQVSGGGRNEQF
TRBJ2-3	TRBV5-1	.	ASSLTRSTDTQY
TRBJ1-6	TRBV7-2	.	ASSPPGQSSPLH
TRBJ1-1	TRBV11-2	TRBD1	ASRASRGLTEAF